These 22 T cell receptor beta chains originate from one sample sequenced in a study of beta chain features in type 1 diabetes. Of the isolated RNA, all was reverse transcribed, and so the sequenced material was expressed TCRB transcripts. The table came from immunoSEQ multiplex PCR; TCRdb's copy has only in-frame clones and leaves some out. Among about 900,000 clones, roughly 15% were seen once, and the ten largest hold around 0.02%. Sequencing input: naive CD4+ T cells from blood. Source of these receptors: a woman aged 18-29 years in good health.

This sequence joins TRBV19 and TRBJ1-1; TRBD1 matches 11 bases. The CDR3 totals 15 residues. J was trimmed by 5 bases and V by 4 bases; bases with no gene match: 6. Germline values: CDR1 LNHDA, CDR2 SQIVND (reference sequence). The CDR3 nucleotides are TGTGCCAGTAGTAGGCCCTGGGACAGGGGGACTGAAGCTTTCTTT. As protein: CASSRPWDRGTEAFF.

The DNA for the CDR3 is TGTGCCAGCAGCTTAGATGGGGGGAACACAGATACGCAGTATTTT. Translation gives CASSLDGGNTDTQYF. J is TRBJ2-3 and V is TRBV7-2; D perhaps matches TRBD2 (6 bases). CDR1 and CDR2 (germline): SGHTA, FQGNSA. There are 15 residues in the CDR3. V lost 1 base and J lost 2, with 10 bases in between.

This sequence joins TRBV12-5 and TRBJ2-7, with D uncertain. CDR1 is LGHNT and CDR2 is FRNRAP in the germline V gene. This CDR3 region has 12 residues. V shed 2 bases and J shed 4 bases, with 6 bases lying between them. The CDR3 DNA reads TGTGCTAGTGGTTTGACCCAATACGAGCAGTACTTC. This translates into CASGLTQYEQYF.

The V call is TRBV6-1, the J call TRBJ1-2, with D maybe TRBD1 (5 bases). V was pared by 2 bases and J by 5 bases, with 12 bases between. CDR1 and CDR2 (germline): MNHNS, SASEGT. This CDR3 has 14 amino acids. This CDR3 is CASSETLGGYGYTF. The DNA for the CDR3 is TGTGCCAGCAGTGAAACACTGGGGGGTTATGGCTACACCTTC.

This clone was found a few times. This sequence joins TRBV7-2 and TRBJ2-1, with D maybe TRBD2 (6 bases). The CDR3 runs to 16 residues. Looked up from germline, CDR1 is SGHTA and CDR2 is FQGNSA. Trimming took off 5 bases at V and 4 bases at J, with 18 bases between the two ends. CDR3 sequence reads: CASSPPGVGRYNEQFF. The CDR3 DNA follows: TGTGCCAGCAGCCCCCCGGGTGTGGGGAGGTACAATGAGCAGTTCTTC.

The chain uses TRBV11-2 and TRBJ2-1; 13 nucleotides agree with TRBD2. This CDR3 is 19 amino acids long. V lost 5 bases, J lost 0 bases, and 10 bases stayed unmatched. Looked up from germline, CDR1 is SGHAT and CDR2 is FQNNGV. DNA for the CDR3: TGTGCCAGCAGCCGACCGGGACTAGCGGGGCCTAGCTCCTACAATGAGCAGTTCTTC. This sequence encodes CASSRPGLAGPSSYNEQFF.

This clone was seen a few times. The J gene is TRBJ2-5, the V gene TRBV7-9, with 7 bases identical to TRBD1. Germline V lookup: CDR1 SEHNR, CDR2 FQNEAQ (reference sequence). This CDR3 contains 14 residues. With V trimmed by 1 base and J by 2 bases, 1 base remained unmatched. CDR3 region: CASSLGDRQETQYF. As DNA, the CDR3 is TGTGCCAGCAGCTTAGGGGACAGACAAGAGACCCAGTACTTC.

The rearrangement uses TRBV12-5 and TRBJ1-2; D not resolved. Trimming cost V 1 base and J 5 bases, with 11 bases left between them. CDR1 and CDR2 from the germline V gene are LGHNT and FRNRAP. The CDR3 runs to 14 residues. The CDR3 sequence: CASGLDLAAYGYTF. Here the CDR3 DNA reads TGTGCTAGTGGTTTGGATCTGGCGGCGTATGGCTACACCTTC.

The V and J genes are TRBV5-1 and TRBJ2-7, with 9 bases that match TRBD1. Trimming cost V 4 bases and J 5 bases; bases outside gene matches: 4. Germline CDR1 and CDR2: SGHRS and YFSETQ. CDR3 length equals 13 residues. CDR3: CASSTGTGNEQYF. In DNA, the CDR3 is TGCGCCAGCAGCACCGGGACAGGGAACGAGCAGTACTTC.

This clone was found a few times. The rearrangement links TRBV6-5 to TRBJ2-5; TRBD1 or TRBD2 may be the D gene (5 bases each). Germline V CDR1 and CDR2: MNHEY, SVGAGI. Deletions cut 4 bases from V and 9 bases from J, with 15 bases between. The CDR3 covers 13 residues. The chain's CDR3 is CASSSGPRWAQYF. CDR3 nucleotide sequence: TGTGCCAGCAGTTCGGGACCTCGGTGGGCCCAGTACTTC.

This clone was detected only a few times. In the same sample, other DNA sequences code for this CDR3. The chain combines TRBV20-1 with TRBJ2-7; D is unclear. Germline assignment: CDR1 DFQATT and CDR2 SNEGSKA (reference sequence). Trimming cost V 3 bases and J 1 base, with 1 base left between them. The CDR3 spans 10 residues. CDR3 loop: CSARSYEQYF. In DNA form, the CDR3 reads TGCAGTGCTAGGTCCTACGAGCAGTACTTC.

This chain joins TRBV7-3 and TRBJ2-2; D unclear. The CDR3 has 13 residues. The V end lost 1 base, the J end lost 7 bases, and 7 bases lay between the germline ends. The germline CDR1 and CDR2 sequences are SGHTA and FQGTGA. CDR3 coding DNA: TGTGCCAGCAGCTTAAAGGGTGGCGGGGAGCTGTTTTTT. It encodes CASSLKGGGELFF.

The chain carries TRBV6-6 and TRBJ2-7; tentatively, D is TRBD1 (5 bases). V was shortened by 7 bases and J by 4 bases, with 20 bases between the two germline ends. Germline CDR1 reads MNHNY; CDR2 reads SVGAGI (reference sequence). The CDR3 contains 15 residues. CDR3 DNA sequence: TGTGCCAGCACAGGGTATACCGCCGCGGCTTACGAGCAGTACTTC. Translating gives CASTGYTAAAYEQYF.

This clone was seen only a few times. This chain uses TRBV20-1 with TRBJ2-4; D gene unclear. Germline V gives CDR1 DFQATT, CDR2 SNEGSKA (reference sequence). The CDR3 is 11 amino acids. Trimming removed 3 bases from V and 6 bases from J, with 6 bases in between. The DNA of the CDR3 is TGCAGTGCTAGCGGACCAAACATTCAGTACTTC. This gives the protein CSASGPNIQYF.

This clone was found a few times. The gene calls are TRBV29-1 and TRBJ2-7; D is perhaps TRBD2 (6 bases). Germline V gene data show CDR1 as SQVTM and CDR2 as ANQGSEA. Trimming shortened V by 3 bases and J by 1 base, and 16 bases separated the two germline ends. The CDR3 spans 15 residues. In nucleotides, the CDR3 is TGCAGCGTTGAGGGAGGCGCCCATCATTCCTACGAGCAGTACTTC. Translated, it gives CSVEGGAHHSYEQYF.

The chain joins TRBV6-1 to TRBJ2-5; no firm D call. This CDR3 has 13 amino acids. The germline V gene encodes CDR1 MNHNS and CDR2 SASEGT. V gave up 3 bases and J gave up 0 bases, with 5 bases separating them. The DNA for the CDR3 is TGTGCCAGCAGTGAGGGAAACCAAGAGACCCAGTACTTC. Protein: CASSEGNQETQYF.

V is TRBV5-1 and J is TRBJ2-5; 7 nucleotides match TRBD1. The DNA end favors TRBJ2-7, so the J call may be wrong. The CDR3 loop spans 15 amino acids. Germline values: CDR1 SGHRS, CDR2 YFSETQ. This chain's CDR3 is CASSERTGSEYEQYF. The CDR3 DNA reads TGCGCCAGCAGCGAGCGGACAGGAAGCGAATACGAGCAGTACTTC.

This clone has just a few counts. This sequence joins TRBV28 and TRBJ2-1; D unclear. Germline V gene lookup returns CDR1 MDHEN and CDR2 SYDVKM. CDR3 length equals 13 residues. Between the trimmed V and J ends, which lost 6 bases and 10 bases, there was a span of 16 bases. The CDR3 DNA sequence: TGTGCCAGCAGAGTTCCGGGTGGATGGGAGCAGTTCTTC. Protein product: CASRVPGGWEQFF.

The chain recombines TRBV20-1 with TRBJ1-5; D is undetermined. The CDR3 has 11 residues. Per germline, CDR1 DFQATT and CDR2 SNEGSKA (reference sequence). Trimming stripped 2 bases from V and 6 bases from J, with 5 bases between. The CDR3 sequence: CSARFGQPQHF. The CDR3 nucleotides are TGCAGTGCTAGATTTGGTCAGCCCCAGCATTTT.

With regard to this clone: This sample also contains other DNA sequences that code for the same CDR3. The V gene is TRBV6-5, the J gene TRBJ1-2; 8 bases map to TRBD1. Germline-derived CDR1 and CDR2 are MNHEY and SVGAGI. The CDR3 has 15 amino acids. J was trimmed by 4 bases and V by 0 bases; bases with no gene match: 4. CDR3 coding DNA: TGTGCCAGCAGTTACTCAGGACAGGGTTCCTATGGCTACACCTTC. This encodes CASSYSGQGSYGYTF.

V gene TRBV5-5 combines with J gene TRBJ2-4; D is ambiguous. Germline values: CDR1 SGHKS, CDR2 YYEKEE (reference sequence). Trimming took off 0 bases at V and 2 bases at J, with 12 bases between the two ends. This CDR3 region has 16 residues. The CDR3 region is CASSLGAGVTKNIQYF. The CDR3 nucleotides are TGTGCCAGCAGCTTGGGGGCAGGAGTGACCAAAAACATTCAGTACTTC.

Here the CDR3 DNA reads TGTGCCACCAGCAGAGGAAAGGGGTCGGGAACTAATGAAAAACTGTTTTTT. Its translation is CATSRGKGSGTNEKLFF. This chain uses TRBV15 with TRBJ1-4; a weak D match, TRBD1 (5 bases). There are 17 residues in the CDR3. V dropped 1 base and J dropped 1 base, with 13 bases sitting between them. CDR1 and CDR2 (germline): LNHNV, YYDKDF (reference sequence). Using reference TRBV15 and TRBJ1-4 for the parts outside the CDR3, the full variable domain is DAMVIQNPRYQVTQFGKPVTLSCSQTLNHNVMYWYQQKSSQAPKLLFHYYDKDFNNEADTPDNFQSRRPNTSFCFLDIRSPGLGDTAMYLCATSRGKGSGTNEKLFFGSGTQLSVL.